This passage covers 5 T cell receptor beta chains from one sample sequenced in a study of shared clonotypes between healthy human individuals. Measured with immunoSEQ multiplex PCR; TCRdb has only the in-frame clones, and not every one. Among 530,000 or so clones listed, about three quarters were seen once. Sequenced material: PBMCs. Receptors were obtained from a woman between 40 and 50 years old in good health. Some clones in this sample may be carry-over from other donors' samples.

Here the CDR3 DNA reads TGCAGCGTTGAGGCAGAGCCGAATCAGCCCCAGCATTTT. Protein product: CSVEAEPNQPQHF. The chain recombines TRBV29-1 with TRBJ1-5; D uncertain. In germline, CDR1 is SQVTM, CDR2 ANQGSEA. The CDR3 totals 13 residues. Trimming removed 3 bases at V and 4 bases at J, with 10 bases between.

The sample holds a few counts of this clone. The chain couples TRBV4-2 to TRBJ1-4, with D maybe TRBD1 (5 bases). The ends were cut back, 6 bases at V and 4 bases at J, with 18 bases in the middle. The CDR3 is 16 amino acids. Per germline, CDR1 LGHNA and CDR2 YNFKEQ. As DNA, the CDR3 is TGTGCCAGCAGTCAAAGCGCGGAGGGGCTTAATGAAAAACTGTTTTTT. Translating gives CASSQSAEGLNEKLFF.

This clone was observed many times. V and J are TRBV5-5 and TRBJ1-2; 9 nucleotides line up with TRBD1. In germline, CDR1 is SGHKS, CDR2 YYEKEE (reference sequence). The trim removed 3 bases at V and 8 bases at J, leaving 5 bases unmatched. The CDR3 is 13 residues long. Here the CDR3 reads CASSWTGEEGYTF. The CDR3 DNA reads as TGTGCCAGCAGCTGGACAGGGGAAGAAGGCTACACCTTC.

This clone was counted a few times. The V and J genes are TRBV30 and TRBJ1-5, with 8 bases lining up with TRBD1. The CDR3 is 13 amino acids. With 1 base clipped from V and 5 bases from J, the junction kept 1 base outside the gene matches. Germline CDR1 reads GTSNPN; CDR2 reads SVGIG (reference sequence). CDR3 nucleotide sequence: TGTGCCTGGAGTGCGACAGGGGATCAGCCCCAGCATTTT. Its translation is CAWSATGDQPQHF.

CDR3: CASSNPDSPYGYTF. The DNA for the CDR3 is TGTGCCAGTAGTAATCCGGACAGTCCCTATGGCTACACCTTC. This chain connects TRBV19 to TRBJ1-2; tentative D call: TRBD1 (6 bases). Germline V CDR1 and CDR2: LNHDA, SQIVND (reference sequence). This CDR3 spans 14 amino acids. V was shortened by 4 bases and J by 4 bases, with 13 bases between the two germline ends.